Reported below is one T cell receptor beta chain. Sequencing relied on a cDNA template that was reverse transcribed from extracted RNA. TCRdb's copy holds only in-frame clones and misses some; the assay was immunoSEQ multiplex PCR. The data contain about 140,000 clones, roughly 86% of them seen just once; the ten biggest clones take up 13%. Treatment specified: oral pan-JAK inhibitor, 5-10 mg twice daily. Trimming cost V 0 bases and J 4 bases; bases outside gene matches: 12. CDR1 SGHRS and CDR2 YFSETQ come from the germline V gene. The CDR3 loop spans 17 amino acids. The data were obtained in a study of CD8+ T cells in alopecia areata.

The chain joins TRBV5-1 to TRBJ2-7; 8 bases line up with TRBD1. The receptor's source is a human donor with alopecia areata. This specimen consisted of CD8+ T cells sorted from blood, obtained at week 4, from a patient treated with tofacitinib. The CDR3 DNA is TGCGCCAGCAGCTTGGGACAGGGGAACACCGTACGGTACGAGCAGTACTTC. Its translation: CASSLGQGNTVRYEQYF. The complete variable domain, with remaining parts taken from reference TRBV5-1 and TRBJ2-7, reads KAGVTQTPRYLIKTRGQQVTLSCSPISGHRSVSWYQQTPGQGLQFLFEYFSETQRNKGNFPGRFSGRQFSNSRSEMNVSTLELGDSALYLCASSLGQGNTVRYEQYFGPGTRLTVT.